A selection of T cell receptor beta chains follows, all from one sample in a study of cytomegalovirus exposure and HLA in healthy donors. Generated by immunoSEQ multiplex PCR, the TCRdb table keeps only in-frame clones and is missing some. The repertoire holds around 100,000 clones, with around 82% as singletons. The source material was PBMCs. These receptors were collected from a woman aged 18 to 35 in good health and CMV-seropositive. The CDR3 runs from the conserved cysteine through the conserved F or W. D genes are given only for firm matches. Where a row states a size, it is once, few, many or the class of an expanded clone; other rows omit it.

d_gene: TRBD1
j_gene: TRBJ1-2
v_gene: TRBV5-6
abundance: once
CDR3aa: CASSLEGARYGYTF
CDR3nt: TGTGCCAGCAGCTTGGAGGGGGCTCGGTATGGCTACACCTTC

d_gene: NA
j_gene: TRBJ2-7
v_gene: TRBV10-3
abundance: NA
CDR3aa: CATKREVHEQYF
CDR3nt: TGTGCCACCAAACGGGAAGTCCACGAGCAGTACTTC

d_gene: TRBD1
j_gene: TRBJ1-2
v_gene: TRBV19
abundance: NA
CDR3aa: CASSASRGANYGYTF
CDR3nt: TGTGCCAGTAGTGCGTCCAGGGGGGCTAACTATGGCTACACCTTC

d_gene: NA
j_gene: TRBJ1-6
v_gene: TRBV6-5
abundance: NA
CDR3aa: CASSSRHSNSPLHF
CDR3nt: TGTGCCAGCAGCTCCCGACACAGTAATTCACCCCTCCACTTT

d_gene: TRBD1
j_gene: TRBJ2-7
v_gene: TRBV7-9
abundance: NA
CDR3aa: CASSQLLTGTGGLEQYF
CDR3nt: TGTGCCAGCAGCCAGCTACTGACCGGGACAGGGGGCCTCGAGCAGTACTTC

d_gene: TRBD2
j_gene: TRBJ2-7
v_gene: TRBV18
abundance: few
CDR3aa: CASSRGLAGVQGEQYF
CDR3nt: TGTGCCAGCTCACGGGGACTAGCGGGGGTACAGGGCGAGCAGTACTTC

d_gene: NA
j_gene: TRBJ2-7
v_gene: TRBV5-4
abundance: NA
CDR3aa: CASSFIAGSIYEQYF
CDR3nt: TGTGCCAGCAGCTTTATTGCGGGAAGTATTTACGAGCAGTACTTC

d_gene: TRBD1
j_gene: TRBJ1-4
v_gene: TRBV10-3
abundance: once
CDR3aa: CAISAGQGGNEKLFF
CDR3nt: TGTGCCATCAGTGCAGGACAGGGGGGTAATGAAAAACTGTTTTTT

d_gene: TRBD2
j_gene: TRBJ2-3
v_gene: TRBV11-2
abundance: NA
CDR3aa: CASSLAPGLAGGTTDTQYF
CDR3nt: TGTGCCAGCAGCTTAGCCCCGGGACTAGCGGGGGGGACCACAGATACGCAGTATTTT

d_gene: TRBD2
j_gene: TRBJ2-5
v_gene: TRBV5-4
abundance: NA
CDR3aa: CASSTRLAGYQETQYF
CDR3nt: TGTGCCAGCAGCACCCGACTAGCGGGGTACCAAGAGACCCAGTACTTC

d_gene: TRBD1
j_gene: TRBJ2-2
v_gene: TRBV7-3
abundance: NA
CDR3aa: CASSPDRGNHGELFF
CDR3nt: TGTGCCAGCAGCCCCGACAGGGGTAACCACGGGGAGCTGTTTTTT

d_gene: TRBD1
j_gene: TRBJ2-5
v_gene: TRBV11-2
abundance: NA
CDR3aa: CASSRDREETQYF
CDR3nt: TGTGCCAGCAGCCGAGACAGGGAAGAGACCCAGTACTTC

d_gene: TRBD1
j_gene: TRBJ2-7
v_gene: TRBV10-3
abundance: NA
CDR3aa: CAISQTGGEYEQYF
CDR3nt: TGTGCCATCAGTCAGACAGGGGGAGAGTACGAGCAGTACTTC

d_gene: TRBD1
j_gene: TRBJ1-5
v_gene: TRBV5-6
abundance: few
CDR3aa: CASSLRTGFGQPQHF
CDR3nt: TGTGCCAGCAGCTTGAGGACAGGGTTTGGTCAGCCCCAGCATTTT

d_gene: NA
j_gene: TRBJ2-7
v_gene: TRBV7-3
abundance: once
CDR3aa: CASSLQAGVYEQYF
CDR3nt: TGTGCCAGCAGCTTACAAGCCGGGGTCTACGAGCAGTACTTC

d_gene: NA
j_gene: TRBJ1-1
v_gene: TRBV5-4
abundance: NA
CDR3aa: CASSWERTEAFF
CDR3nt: TGTGCCAGCAGCTGGGAGCGCACTGAAGCTTTCTTT

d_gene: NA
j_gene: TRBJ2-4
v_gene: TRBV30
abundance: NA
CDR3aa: CAWSRVQGGKNIQYF
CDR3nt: TGTGCCTGGAGTCGAGTTCAGGGGGGCAAAAACATTCAGTACTTC

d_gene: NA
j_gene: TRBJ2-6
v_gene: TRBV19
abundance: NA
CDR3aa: CASSLGPGEYSGANVLTF
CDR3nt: TGTGCCAGTAGTTTGGGTCCCGGAGAGTACTCTGGGGCCAACGTCCTGACTTTC

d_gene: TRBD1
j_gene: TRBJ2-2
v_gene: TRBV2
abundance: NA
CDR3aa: CASSEGTGHTGELFF
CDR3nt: TGTGCCAGCAGTGAGGGGACAGGGCACACCGGGGAGCTGTTTTTT

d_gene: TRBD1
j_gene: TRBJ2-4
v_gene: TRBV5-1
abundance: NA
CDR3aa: CASSGRGHGIQYF
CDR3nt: TGCGCCAGCAGCGGCAGGGGGCACGGCATTCAGTACTTC

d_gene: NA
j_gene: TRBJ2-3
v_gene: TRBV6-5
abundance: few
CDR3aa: CASSYIRDGSKDTQYF
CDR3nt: TGTGCCAGCAGTTATATTCGGGACGGGAGCAAAGATACGCAGTATTTT

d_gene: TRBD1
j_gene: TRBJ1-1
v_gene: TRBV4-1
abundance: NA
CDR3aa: CASSQDRGTTEAFF
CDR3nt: TGCGCCAGCAGCCAAGACAGGGGGACCACTGAAGCTTTCTTT

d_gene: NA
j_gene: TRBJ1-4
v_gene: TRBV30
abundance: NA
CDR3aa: CAWRHTNEKLFF
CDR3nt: TGTGCCTGGAGACACACTAATGAAAAACTGTTTTTT

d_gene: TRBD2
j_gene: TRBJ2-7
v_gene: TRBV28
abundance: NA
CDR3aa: CASSVSGTSYEQYF
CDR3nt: TGTGCCAGCAGCGTATCTGGGACTAGCTACGAGCAGTACTTC

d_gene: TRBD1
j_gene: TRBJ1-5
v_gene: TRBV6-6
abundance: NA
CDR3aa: CASSLGQGARQPQHF
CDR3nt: TGTGCCAGCAGCCTGGGACAGGGGGCAAGGCAGCCCCAGCATTTT

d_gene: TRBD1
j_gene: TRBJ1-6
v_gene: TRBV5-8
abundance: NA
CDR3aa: CASSTGTARGSAYNSPLHF
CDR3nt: TGTGCCAGCAGCACCGGGACAGCTCGAGGGAGCGCCTATAATTCACCCCTCCACTTT